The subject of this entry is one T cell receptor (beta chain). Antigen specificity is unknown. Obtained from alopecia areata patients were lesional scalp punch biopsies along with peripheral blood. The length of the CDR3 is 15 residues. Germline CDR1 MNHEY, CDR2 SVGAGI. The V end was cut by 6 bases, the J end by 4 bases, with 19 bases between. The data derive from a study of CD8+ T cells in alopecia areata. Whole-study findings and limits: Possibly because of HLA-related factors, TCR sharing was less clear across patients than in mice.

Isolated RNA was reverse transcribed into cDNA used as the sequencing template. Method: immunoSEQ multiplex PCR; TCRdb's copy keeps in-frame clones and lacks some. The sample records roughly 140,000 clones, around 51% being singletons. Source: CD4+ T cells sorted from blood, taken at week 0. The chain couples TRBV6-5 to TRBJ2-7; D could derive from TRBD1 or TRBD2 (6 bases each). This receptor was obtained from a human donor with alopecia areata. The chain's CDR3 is CASRERWGAPYEQYF. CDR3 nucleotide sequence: TGTGCCAGCAGGGAGAGATGGGGGGCGCCGTACGAGCAGTACTTC.